This passage covers 24 T cell receptor beta chains from one sample sequenced in a study of T cells in Graves' hyperthyroidism and ophthalmopathy (dated by TCRdb to the late 2010s). The method was multiplex PCR. Sequencing instrument: Illumina HiSeq 2000. TCR beta CDR3 regions were amplified from RNA transcripts. A first-round RT-PCR of the TCR CDR3 used the HTBI primer set with the Qiagen OneStep RT-PCR kit. TCRdb passed the public sequencing reads through fastp at Q25 and MiXCR, retaining productive beta sequences. Each entry is one CDR3 protein sequence, shown with its most common DNA and genes. The sample table holds nearly 750,000 distinct CDR3 sequences, of which 30% to 40% were seen once. The top ten constitute about a third of the sample. Specimen: blood. The receptors were sampled from a woman in her thirties or forties with Graves' hyperthyroidism.

This clonotype was picked up many times. The rearrangement uses TRBV28 and TRBJ1-6; D is ambiguous. Looked up from germline, CDR1 is MDHEN and CDR2 is SYDVKM. Trimming removed 4 bases from V and 9 bases from J, with 10 bases in between. The length of the CDR3 is 13 residues. The CDR3 region is CASSSPAGSPLHF. The CDR3 nucleotides read TGTGCCAGCAGTTCGCCGGCAGGTTCACCCCTCCACTTT.

The rearrangement uses TRBV29-1 and TRBJ1-2, with 7 bases identical to TRBD1. CDR1 SQVTM and CDR2 ANQGSEA come from the germline V gene. This CDR3 spans 14 amino acids. Losses at the gene ends were 3 bases for V and 4 bases for J; bases not matched to a gene: 8. The CDR3 region has the DNA TGCAGCGTTGAGGCGCAGGGGGACCTCTATGGCTACACCTTC. It encodes CSVEAQGDLYGYTF.

The chain links TRBV25-1 to TRBJ1-6; D unresolved. The CDR3 extends over 16 amino acids. CDR1 MGHDK and CDR2 SYGVNS come from the germline V gene. V gave up 6 bases and J gave up 8 bases, with 20 bases separating them. The chain's CDR3 is CASSGWMGGRDSPLHF. The CDR3 region has the DNA TGTGCCAGCAGCGGCTGGATGGGCGGGCGTGATTCACCCCTCCACTTT.

The chain uses TRBV6-5 and TRBJ1-2; 7 bases agree with TRBD1. Germline CDR1 and CDR2: MNHEY and SVGAGI. The CDR3 consists of 16 residues. The J segment lost 8 bases and the V segment lost 0 bases, leaving 12 bases of the junction unmatched. The CDR3 is CASSYSEGAPVGGYTF. CDR3 DNA: TGTGCCAGCAGTTACTCGGAGGGGGCGCCCGTAGGAGGCTACACCTTC.

Concerning this clonotype: A much larger clone is a single base away; this may be a read error. The CDR3 loop reads CASSFFGTGAFF. DNA for the CDR3: TGCGCCAGCAGTTTTTTCGGCACTGGAGCTTTCTTT. The genes are TRBV5-1 and TRBJ1-1; no clear D. Germline loops: CDR1 SGHRS, CDR2 YFSETQ. The CDR3 consists of 12 residues.

This clonotype was counted many times. The chain links TRBV29-1 to TRBJ1-4; D unclear. The germline gives CDR1 SQVTM, CDR2 ANQGSEA. With 5 bases removed from V and 5 bases from J, the gap between germline ends came to 9 bases. This CDR3 is built from 12 residues. The CDR3 DNA follows: TGCAGCGTTAGGGAAAGCAATGAAAAACTGTTTTTT. Amino acids: CSVRESNEKLFF.

The chain joins TRBV12-3 or TRBV12-4 to TRBJ2-5; TRBD2 agrees at 7 bases. The CDR3 consists of 16 residues. The junction had 18 bases not matched to a gene; V was cut back by 7 bases and J by 7 bases. CDR3 nucleotide sequence: TGTGCCAGCACGGGGGGAGTTAGCGATGGTAAAGGGACCCAGTACTTC. Translated: CASTGGVSDGKGTQYF.

This clonotype came up a few times. The chain recombines TRBV13 with TRBJ1-1; tentative D call: TRBD1 (6 bases). Germline values: CDR1 PRHDT, CDR2 FYEKMQ (reference sequence). CDR3 length: 12 amino acids. Between the trimmed V and J ends, which lost 6 bases and 3 bases, there was a span of 8 bases. The CDR3 spells CASRDSHTEAFF. CDR3 DNA sequence: TGTGCCAGCAGGGACAGCCACACTGAAGCTTTCTTT.

Concerning this clonotype itself: Given a much more abundant clone one base away, this may be a read error. The conserved closing phenylalanine or tryptophan is absent in this CDR3, likely reflecting a read error. V is TRBV20-1 and J is TRBJ1-1, with no clear D. The CDR3 loop spans 13 amino acids. CDR1 and CDR2 from the germline V gene are DFQATT and SNEGSKA (reference sequence). Deletions cut 1 base from V and 11 bases from J, with 17 bases between. The chain's CDR3 is CSARVKVVGEAFL. The CDR3 DNA reads TGCAGTGCTAGAGTAAAGGTCGTCGGGGAGGCTTTCCTT.

The chain joins TRBV7-9 to TRBJ1-2, with a weak D call TRBD1 (5 bases). Germline CDR1 reads SEHNR; CDR2 reads FQNEAQ (reference sequence). Trimming shortened V by 5 bases and J by 8 bases, and 15 bases separated the two germline ends. The CDR3 is 13 amino acids. CDR3 nucleotides: TGTGCCAGCAGCCACGACCCGGGGGAGGGCTACACCTTC. Its translation: CASSHDPGEGYTF. The whole variable domain, filled in from reference TRBV7-9 and TRBJ1-2, reads DTGVSQNPRHKITKRGQNVTFRCDPISEHNRLYWYRQTLGQGPEFLTYFQNEAQLEKSRLLSDRFSAERPKGSFSTLEIQRTEQGDSAMYLCASSHDPGEGYTFGSGTRLTVV.

This chain connects TRBV19 to TRBJ1-2, with D possibly being TRBD1 (5 bases). Germline assignment: CDR1 LNHDA and CDR2 SQIVND (reference sequence). Between the trimmed V and J ends, which lost 7 bases and 4 bases, there was a span of 19 bases. CDR3 length: 15 amino acids. CDR3 sequence: CASIQAYGGGYGYTF. The DNA of the CDR3 is TGTGCCAGTATCCAAGCTTACGGGGGTGGCTATGGCTACACCTTC. The full variable domain, rest sourced from reference TRBV19 and TRBJ1-2, is DGGITQSPKYLFRKEGQNVTLSCEQNLNHDAMYWYRQDPGQGLRLIYYSQIVNDFQKGDIAEGYSVSREKKESFPLTVTSAQKNPTAFYLCASIQAYGGGYGYTFGSGTRLTVV.

This clonotype was seen more than once but under ten times. V gene TRBV19 combines with J gene TRBJ1-3; TRBD1 aligns across 9 bases. CDR1 is LNHDA, CDR2 SQIVND, per germline (reference sequence). The CDR3 extends over 16 amino acids. V shed 5 bases, J shed 2 bases, and the junction held 7 bases outside the gene matches. In DNA, the CDR3 is TGTGCCAGTAGTGAGACAGGGGGACCACCTGGAAACACCATATATTTT. Residues: CASSETGGPPGNTIYF.

The table lists this clonotype with many counts. V usage is TRBV10-3 and J usage is TRBJ1-1; D perhaps matches TRBD1 (6 bases). Between the trimmed V and J ends, which lost 3 bases and 0 bases, there was a span of 11 bases. The CDR3 contains 15 residues. CDR1 ENHRY and CDR2 SYGVKD come from the germline V gene. Here the CDR3 reads CAISDGGGLNTEAFF. CDR3 bases: TGTGCCATCAGTGACGGGGGGGGCCTGAACACTGAAGCTTTCTTT.

The chain combines TRBV19 with TRBJ1-6; a weak D match, TRBD1 (6 bases). Trimming stripped 11 bases from V and 9 bases from J, with 20 bases between. The CDR3 is 14 amino acids. CDR1 LNHDA and CDR2 SQIVND come from the germline V gene (reference sequence). CDR3 sequence (DNA): TGTGCCTGGACCGGGACAACCGGAGGTTCACCCCTCCACTTT. This codes for CAWTGTTGGSPLHF.

The V gene is TRBV12-3 or TRBV12-4, the J gene TRBJ1-6; D not resolved. This CDR3 is 15 amino acids long. V dropped 6 bases and J dropped 10 bases, with 19 bases sitting between them. For the CDR3, the DNA is TGTGCCAGCAGCGTAGAGTGGCAGGAATCGTCACCCCTCCACTTT. Protein product: CASSVEWQESSPLHF.

This sequence joins TRBV5-1 and TRBJ2-7; 9 bases are shared with TRBD1. The germline V gene encodes CDR1 SGHRS and CDR2 YFSETQ. The trim removed 4 bases at V and 3 bases at J, leaving 8 bases unmatched. CDR3 length: 15 amino acids. CDR3 loop: CASSRSPGQGYEQYF. CDR3 DNA: TGCGCCAGCAGCCGCTCCCCGGGACAGGGCTACGAGCAGTACTTC.

In this sample, this clonotype turned up many times. The chain uses TRBV5-1 and TRBJ2-3, with D perhaps TRBD1 or TRBD2 (5 bases each). In germline, CDR1 is SGHRS, CDR2 YFSETQ. With 7 bases removed from V and 4 bases from J, the gap between germline ends came to 13 bases. CDR3 length equals 13 residues. The CDR3 bases are TGCGCCAGCTCCGGGGCATCCCCAGATACGCAGTATTTT. It encodes CASSGASPDTQYF.

The rearrangement links TRBV9 to TRBJ1-2; D unclear. Germline V gene sequence: CDR1 SGDLS, CDR2 YYNGEE. This CDR3 is built from 14 residues. V was cut by 4 bases and J by 7 bases, with 17 bases left in between. The chain's CDR3 is CASSQDLGGIGYTF. The CDR3 bases are TGTGCCAGCAGCCAAGATCTGGGAGGGATTGGCTACACCTTC.

This clonotype was recorded at least ten times. The CDR3 loop is CASSRTGEGELFF. The CDR3 region has the DNA TGTGCCAGCAGCCGGACAGGGGAGGGGGAGCTGTTTTTT. The chain couples TRBV7-9 to TRBJ2-2; TRBD1 matches 9 bases. Germline CDR1 reads SEHNR; CDR2 reads FQNEAQ (reference sequence). The CDR3 spans 13 residues. Unmatched junction bases numbered 3, after V lost 5 bases and J lost 8 bases.

The V and J genes are TRBV7-2 and TRBJ2-5; 12 bases map to TRBD2. Germline CDR1 is SGHTA and CDR2 is FQGNSA. The J segment lost 2 bases and the V segment lost 5 bases, leaving 6 bases of the junction unmatched. CDR3 length: 16 residues. For the CDR3, the DNA is TGTGCCAGCAGCCCTGACGGACTAGCGGGGCAAGAGACCCAGTACTTC. Residues: CASSPDGLAGQETQYF.

The sample holds many counts of this clonotype. The chain joins TRBV29-1 to TRBJ2-7, with D possibly being TRBD1 or TRBD2 (6 bases each). Trimming removed 2 bases at V and 3 bases at J, with 11 bases between. The V gene's germline CDR1 is SQVTM and CDR2 ANQGSEA. The CDR3 totals 13 residues. CDR3 loop: CSVESGGGYEQYF. CDR3 nucleotides: TGCAGCGTTGAATCCGGAGGGGGCTACGAGCAGTACTTC.

This clonotype has a handful of counts. The gene calls are TRBV3-2 and TRBJ1-1; the table's D gene call, TRBD1, was not cross checked with the DNA. TRBV3-2 is noted as a pseudogene. The CDR3 has 16 residues. The CDR3 region is CASSLSGRPETGRAFF. The CDR3 DNA reads as TGTGCCAGCAGCCTCTCTGGTCGACCAGAGACAGGGCGAGCTTTCTTT.

This chain joins TRBV2 and TRBJ2-3; D is unresolved. Looked up from germline, CDR1 is SNHLY and CDR2 is FYNNEI. This CDR3 region has 15 residues. V was shortened by 10 bases and J by 0 bases, with 17 bases between the two germline ends. The CDR3 region has the DNA TGTGCCATCGGAAAATTTTTCTCTAGCACAGATACGCAGTATTTT. Translation gives CAIGKFFSSTDTQYF.

With respect to this clonotype: Mismatch with germline at one junction end may stem from a read error. The chain has TRBV5-1 and TRBJ2-7; TRBD2 matches at 8 bases. The germline gives CDR1 SGHRS, CDR2 YFSETQ. The CDR3 consists of 16 residues. The CDR3 region has the DNA TGTGCCAGCAGCGTGACGGCGGGGGGTCTCTTCTACGAGCAGTACTTC. Amino acids: CASSVTAGGLFYEQYF.